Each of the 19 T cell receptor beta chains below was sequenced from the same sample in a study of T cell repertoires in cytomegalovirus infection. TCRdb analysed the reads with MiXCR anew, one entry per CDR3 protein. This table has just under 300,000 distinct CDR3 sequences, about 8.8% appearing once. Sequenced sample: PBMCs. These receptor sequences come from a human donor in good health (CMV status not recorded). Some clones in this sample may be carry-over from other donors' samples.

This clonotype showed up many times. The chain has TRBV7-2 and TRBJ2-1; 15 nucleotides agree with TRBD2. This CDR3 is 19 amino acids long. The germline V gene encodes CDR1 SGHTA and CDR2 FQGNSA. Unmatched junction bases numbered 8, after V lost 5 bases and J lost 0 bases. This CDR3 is CASSQRGLAGGLSYNEQFF. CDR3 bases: TGTGCCAGCAGCCAACGGGGACTAGCGGGGGGACTCTCCTACAATGAGCAGTTCTTC.

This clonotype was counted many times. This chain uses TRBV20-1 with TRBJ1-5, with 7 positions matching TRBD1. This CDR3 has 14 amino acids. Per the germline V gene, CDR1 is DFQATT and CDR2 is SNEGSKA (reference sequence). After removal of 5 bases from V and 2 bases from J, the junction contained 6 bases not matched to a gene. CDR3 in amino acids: CSAGQARGNQPQHF. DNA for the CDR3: TGCAGTGCTGGACAGGCTCGGGGCAATCAGCCCCAGCATTTT.

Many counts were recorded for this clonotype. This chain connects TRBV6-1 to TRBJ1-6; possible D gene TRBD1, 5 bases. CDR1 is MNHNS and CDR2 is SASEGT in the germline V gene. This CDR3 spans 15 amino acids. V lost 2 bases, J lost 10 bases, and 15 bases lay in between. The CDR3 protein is CASSERGESRSPLHF. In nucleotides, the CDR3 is TGTGCCAGCAGTGAAAGAGGGGAAAGTCGGTCACCCCTCCACTTT.

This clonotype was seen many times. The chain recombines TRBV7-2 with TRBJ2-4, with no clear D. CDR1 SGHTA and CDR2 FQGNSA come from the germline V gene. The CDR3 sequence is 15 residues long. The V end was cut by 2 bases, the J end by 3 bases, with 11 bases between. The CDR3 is CASSLRMPYKNIQYF. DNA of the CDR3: TGTGCCAGCAGCTTAAGGATGCCTTACAAAAACATTCAGTACTTC. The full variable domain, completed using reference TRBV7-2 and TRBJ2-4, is GAGVSQSPSNKVTEKGKDVELRCDPISGHTALYWYRQSLGQGLEFLIYFQGNSAPDKSGLPSDRFSAERTGGSVSTLTIQRTQQEDSAVYLCASSLRMPYKNIQYFGAGTRLSVL.

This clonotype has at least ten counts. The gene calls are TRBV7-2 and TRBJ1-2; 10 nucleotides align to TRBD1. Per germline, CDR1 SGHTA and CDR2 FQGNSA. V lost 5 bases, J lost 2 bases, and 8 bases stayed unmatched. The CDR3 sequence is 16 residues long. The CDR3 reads CASSLWTGGSNYGYTF. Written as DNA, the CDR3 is TGTGCCAGCAGCCTATGGACAGGGGGGAGCAACTATGGCTACACCTTC.

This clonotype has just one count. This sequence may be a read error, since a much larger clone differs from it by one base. The CDR3, as DNA: TGCAGTGCTACGACAGGGCTCTCTGTGGCCAACGTCCTGACTTTC. It specifies CSATTGLSVANVLTF. The chain is built from TRBV20-1 and TRBJ2-6; TRBD1 matches at 7 bases. CDR3 length: 15 amino acids. Per germline, CDR1 DFQATT and CDR2 SNEGSKA (reference sequence).

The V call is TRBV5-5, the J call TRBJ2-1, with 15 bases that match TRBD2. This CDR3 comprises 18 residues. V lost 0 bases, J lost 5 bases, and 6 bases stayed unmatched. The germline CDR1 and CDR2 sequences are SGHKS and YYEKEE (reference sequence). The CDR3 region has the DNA TGTGCCAGCAGCTTGGAAGGGACTAGCGGGGGGCTCCACAATGAGCAGTTCTTC. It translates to CASSLEGTSGGLHNEQFF.

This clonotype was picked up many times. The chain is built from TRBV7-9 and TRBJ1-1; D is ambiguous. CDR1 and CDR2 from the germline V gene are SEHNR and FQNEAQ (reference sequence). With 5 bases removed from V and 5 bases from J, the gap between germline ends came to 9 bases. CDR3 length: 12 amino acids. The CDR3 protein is CASSTLRTEAFF. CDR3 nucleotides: TGTGCCAGCAGCACATTGAGGACTGAAGCTTTCTTT.

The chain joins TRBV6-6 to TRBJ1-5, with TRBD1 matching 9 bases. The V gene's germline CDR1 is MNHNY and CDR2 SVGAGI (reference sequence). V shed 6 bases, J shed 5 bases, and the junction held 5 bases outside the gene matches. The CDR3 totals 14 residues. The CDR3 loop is CASSRDRADQPQHF. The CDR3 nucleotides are TGTGCCAGCAGCCGGGACAGGGCGGATCAGCCCCAGCATTTT.

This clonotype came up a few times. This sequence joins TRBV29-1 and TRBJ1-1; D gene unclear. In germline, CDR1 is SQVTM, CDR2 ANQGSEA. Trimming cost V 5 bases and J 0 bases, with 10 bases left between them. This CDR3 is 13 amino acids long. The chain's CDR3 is CSVKEGLNTEAFF. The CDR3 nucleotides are TGCAGCGTTAAGGAGGGTTTGAACACTGAAGCTTTCTTT.

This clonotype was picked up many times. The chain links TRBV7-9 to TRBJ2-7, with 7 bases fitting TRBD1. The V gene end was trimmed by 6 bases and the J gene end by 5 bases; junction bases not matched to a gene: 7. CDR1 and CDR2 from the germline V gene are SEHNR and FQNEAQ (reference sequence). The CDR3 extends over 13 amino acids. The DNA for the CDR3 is TGTGCCAGCAGATCAACAGGGGTCAACGAGCAGTACGTC. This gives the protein CASRSTGVNEQYV.

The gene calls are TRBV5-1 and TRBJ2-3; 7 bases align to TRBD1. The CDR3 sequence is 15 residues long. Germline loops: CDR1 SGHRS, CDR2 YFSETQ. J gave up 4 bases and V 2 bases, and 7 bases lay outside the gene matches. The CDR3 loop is CASSLRQGSPDTQYF. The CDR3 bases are TGCGCCAGCAGCTTAAGACAGGGTTCTCCAGATACGCAGTATTTT.

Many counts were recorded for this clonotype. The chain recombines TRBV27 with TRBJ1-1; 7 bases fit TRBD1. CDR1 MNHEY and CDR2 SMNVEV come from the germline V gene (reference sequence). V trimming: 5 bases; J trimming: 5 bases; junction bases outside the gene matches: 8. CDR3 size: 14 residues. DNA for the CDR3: TGTGCCAGCAGTATTTACAGGGGATCGACTGAAGCTTTCTTT. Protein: CASSIYRGSTEAFF.

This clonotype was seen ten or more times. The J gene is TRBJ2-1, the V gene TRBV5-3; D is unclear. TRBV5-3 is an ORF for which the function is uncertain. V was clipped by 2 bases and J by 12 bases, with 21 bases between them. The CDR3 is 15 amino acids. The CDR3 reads CARSFFTDLTLRQFF. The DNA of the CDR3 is TGTGCCAGAAGCTTTTTTACAGACCTGACCTTGAGGCAGTTCTTC.

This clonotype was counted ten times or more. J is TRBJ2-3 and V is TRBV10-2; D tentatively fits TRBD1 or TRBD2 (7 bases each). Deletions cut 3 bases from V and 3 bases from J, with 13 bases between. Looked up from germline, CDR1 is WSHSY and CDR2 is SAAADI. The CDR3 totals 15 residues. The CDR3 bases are TGCGCCAGCAGTGATCAGGGGGGGCCGACAGATACGCAGTATTTT. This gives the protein CASSDQGGPTDTQYF.

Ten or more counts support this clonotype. DNA for the CDR3: TGTGCCAGCAGCTTAGATAGGGGGCATGAAAAACTGTTTTTT. This encodes CASSLDRGHEKLFF. V usage is TRBV7-8 and J usage is TRBJ1-4; the match to TRBD1 covers 7 bases. Germline V gene sequence: CDR1 SGHVS, CDR2 FQNEAQ. The ends lost 1 base at V and 6 bases at J; junction bases unmatched: 2. The CDR3 sequence is 14 residues long. The variable domain in full, with the rest retrieved from reference TRBV7-8 and TRBJ1-4, is GAGVSQSPRYKVAKRGQDVALRCDPISGHVSLFWYQQALGQGPEFLTYFQNEAQLDKSGLPSDRFFAERPEGSVSTLKIQRTQQEDSAVYLCASSLDRGHEKLFFGSGTQLSVL.

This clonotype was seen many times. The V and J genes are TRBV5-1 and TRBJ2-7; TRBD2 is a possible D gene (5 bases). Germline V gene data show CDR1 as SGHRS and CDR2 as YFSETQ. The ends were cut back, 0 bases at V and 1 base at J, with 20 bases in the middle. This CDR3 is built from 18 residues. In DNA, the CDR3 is TGCGCCAGCAGCTTGGGGCGTGAGGGTCTCCCGAGGTCCTACGAGCAGTACTTC. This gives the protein CASSLGREGLPRSYEQYF.

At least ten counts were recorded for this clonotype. CDR3 coding DNA: TGTGCCAGCAGTCCCGGGACTAGCGGGGGGCGGGTCTACAATGAGCAGTTCTTC. Encoded protein: CASSPGTSGGRVYNEQFF. The J gene is TRBJ2-1, the V gene TRBV27; TRBD2 agrees at 15 bases. In germline, CDR1 is MNHEY, CDR2 SMNVEV (reference sequence). V shed 5 bases and J 3 bases; nucleotides not matched to a gene: 8. The CDR3 has 18 residues.

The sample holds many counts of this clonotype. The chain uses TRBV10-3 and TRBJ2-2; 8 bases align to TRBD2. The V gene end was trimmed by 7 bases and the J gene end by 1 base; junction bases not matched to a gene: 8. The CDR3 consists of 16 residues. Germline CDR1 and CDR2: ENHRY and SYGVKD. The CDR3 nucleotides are TGTGCCATCACCCCAGGTAGCGGGGTGAACACCGGGGAGCTGTTTTTT. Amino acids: CAITPGSGVNTGELFF.